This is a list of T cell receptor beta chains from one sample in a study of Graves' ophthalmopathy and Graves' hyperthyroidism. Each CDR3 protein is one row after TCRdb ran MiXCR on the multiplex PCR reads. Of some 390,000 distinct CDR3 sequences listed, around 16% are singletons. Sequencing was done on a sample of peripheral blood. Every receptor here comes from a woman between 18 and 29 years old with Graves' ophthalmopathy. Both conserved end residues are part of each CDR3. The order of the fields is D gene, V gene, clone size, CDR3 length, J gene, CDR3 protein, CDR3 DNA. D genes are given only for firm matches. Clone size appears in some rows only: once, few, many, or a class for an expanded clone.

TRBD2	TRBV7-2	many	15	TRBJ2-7	CASSLTSGANYEQYF	TGTGCCAGCAGCCTAACTAGCGGGGCTAACTACGAGCAGTACTTC
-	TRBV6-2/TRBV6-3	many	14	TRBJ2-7	CASSTRGTSYEQYF	TGTGCCAGCAGTACGCGGGGCACCTCCTACGAGCAGTACTTC
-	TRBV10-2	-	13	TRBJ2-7	CASSDGVSYEQYF	TGCGCCAGCAGTGATGGGGTCTCCTACGAGCAGTACTTC
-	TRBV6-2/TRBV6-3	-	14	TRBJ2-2	CASSPGFETGELFF	TGTGCCAGCAGTCCGGGATTCGAAACCGGGGAGCTGTTTTTT
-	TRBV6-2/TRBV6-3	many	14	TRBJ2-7	CASSYSITAYEQYF	TGTGCCAGCAGTTACTCGATCACGGCCTACGAGCAGTACTTC
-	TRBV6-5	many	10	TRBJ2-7	CASSSGEQYF	TGTGCCAGCAGCTCGGGAGAGCAGTACTTC
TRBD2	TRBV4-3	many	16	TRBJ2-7	CASSLGRGSGGYEQYF	TGCGCCAGCAGCCTTGGCCGGGGTAGCGGGGGCTACGAGCAGTACTTC
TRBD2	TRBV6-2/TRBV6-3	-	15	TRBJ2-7	CASSYVAGGPYEQYF	TGTGCCAGCAGTTACGTAGCGGGAGGACCCTACGAGCAGTACTTC
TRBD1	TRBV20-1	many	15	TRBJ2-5	CSARQGVRGQETQYF	TGCAGTGCTAGACAGGGGGTTCGGGGCCAAGAGACCCAGTACTTC
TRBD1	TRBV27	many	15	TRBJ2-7	CASSFSPDRAGEQYF	TGTGCCAGCAGTTTCTCTCCTGACAGGGCCGGAGAGCAGTACTTC
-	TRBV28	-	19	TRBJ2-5	CASTSPGVAGAVPQETQYF	TGTGCCAGCACCTCACCGGGGGTCGCGGGGGCGGTTCCCCAAGAGACCCAGTACTTC
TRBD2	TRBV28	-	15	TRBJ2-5	CASTLTSGLGETQYF	TGTGCCAGCACCCTGACTAGCGGGTTGGGGGAGACCCAGTACTTC
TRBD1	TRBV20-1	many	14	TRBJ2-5	CSAFVGTGQETQYF	TGCAGTGCCTTCGTAGGGACAGGGCAAGAGACCCAGTACTTC
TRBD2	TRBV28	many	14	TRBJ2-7	CASELAGGPYEQYF	TGTGCCAGCGAATTAGCGGGAGGGCCTTACGAGCAGTACTTC
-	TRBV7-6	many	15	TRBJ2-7	CASSPQHKTGLEQYF	TGTGCCAGCAGCCCCCAACACAAAACAGGGCTCGAGCAGTACTTC
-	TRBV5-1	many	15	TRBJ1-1	CASSLRLTANTEAFF	TGCGCCAGCAGCCTCCGGCTGACAGCGAACACTGAAGCTTTCTTT
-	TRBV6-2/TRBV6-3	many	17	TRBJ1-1	CASSYINLPRGDTEAFF	TGTGCCAGCAGTTACATAAACCTGCCTCGGGGGGACACTGAAGCTTTCTTT
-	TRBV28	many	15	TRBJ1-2	CASSFPGRANYGYTF	TGTGCCAGCAGTTTCCCGGGACGAGCGAACTATGGCTACACCTTC
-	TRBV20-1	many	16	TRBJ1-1	CSARDRRAGLNTEAFF	TGCAGTGCTAGAGACAGGAGGGCAGGCCTGAACACTGAAGCTTTCTTT
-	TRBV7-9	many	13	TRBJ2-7	CASSLVGGYEQYF	TGTGCCAGCAGCTTAGTGGGAGGTTACGAGCAGTACTTC
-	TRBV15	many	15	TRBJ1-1	CATNPRPQGNTEAFF	TGTGCCACCAACCCCCGCCCTCAGGGGAACACTGAAGCTTTCTTT
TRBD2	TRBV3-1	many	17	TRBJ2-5	CASSRPSLAGGQETQYF	TGTGCCAGCAGCCGGCCCTCCCTAGCGGGGGGCCAAGAGACCCAGTACTTC
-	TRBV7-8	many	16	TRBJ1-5	CASSLVGGARGQPQHF	TGTGCCAGCAGCTTAGTTGGGGGGGCGAGGGGACAGCCCCAGCATTTT
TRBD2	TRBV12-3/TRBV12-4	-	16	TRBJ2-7	CASSLTAAGGQDEQYF	TGTGCCAGCAGCCTTACCGCTGCGGGAGGTCAGGACGAGCAGTACTTC
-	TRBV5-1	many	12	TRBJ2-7	CASSLNQGEQYF	TGCGCCAGCAGCTTGAATCAAGGGGAGCAGTACTTC
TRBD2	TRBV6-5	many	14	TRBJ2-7	CASIRGLAGDEQYF	TGTGCCAGCATTCGCGGACTAGCGGGAGACGAGCAGTACTTC
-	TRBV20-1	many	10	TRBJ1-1	CSARGGNAFF	TGCAGTGCTAGGGGGGGTAACGCTTTCTTT
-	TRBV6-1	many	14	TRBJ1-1	CASSWDGRNTEAFF	TGTGCCAGCAGCTGGGACGGACGGAACACTGAAGCTTTCTTT
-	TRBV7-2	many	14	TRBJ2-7	CASSTPPAFNEQYF	TGTGCCAGCAGCACTCCGCCAGCTTTCAACGAGCAGTACTTC
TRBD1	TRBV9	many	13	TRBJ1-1	CASSETGATEAFF	TGTGCCAGCAGCGAAACAGGGGCAACTGAAGCTTTCTTT
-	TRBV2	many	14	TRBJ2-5	CASSTWEDQETQYF	TGTGCCAGCTCCACCTGGGAGGACCAAGAGACCCAGTACTTC
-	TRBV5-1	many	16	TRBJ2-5	CASSLGGPALGETQYF	TGCGCCAGCAGCTTGGGGGGGCCAGCGCTCGGGGAGACCCAGTACTTC
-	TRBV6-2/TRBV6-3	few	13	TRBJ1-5	CASSYHRTLPQHF	TGTGCCAGCAGTTACCACCGCACCTTGCCCCAGCATTTT
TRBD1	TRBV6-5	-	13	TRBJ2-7	CASSNRGPYEQYF	TGTGCCAGCAGTAACAGGGGGCCATACGAGCAGTACTTC
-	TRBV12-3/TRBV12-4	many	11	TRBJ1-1	CASSFAGEAFF	TGTGCCAGCAGTTTTGCTGGTGAAGCTTTCTTT
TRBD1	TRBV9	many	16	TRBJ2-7	CASSVEGDSFTNEQYF	TGTGCCAGCAGCGTAGAAGGGGACAGCTTTACCAACGAGCAGTACTTC
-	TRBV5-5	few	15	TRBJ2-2	CASSRTVVNTGELFF	TGTGCCAGCAGCCGGACAGTGGTTAACACCGGGGAGCTGTTTTTT
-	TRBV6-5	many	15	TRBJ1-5	CASNTRGNSNQPQHF	TGTGCCAGCAATACTAGGGGGAATAGCAATCAGCCCCAGCATTTT
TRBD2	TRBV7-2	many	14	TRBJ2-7	CASSYSGYIYEQYF	TGTGCCAGCAGCTATAGCGGGTACATTTACGAGCAGTACTTC
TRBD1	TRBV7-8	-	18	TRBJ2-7	CASSLASFGTGRSYEQYF	TGTGCCAGCAGCTTAGCGTCTTTTGGGACAGGCCGATCCTACGAGCAGTACTTC
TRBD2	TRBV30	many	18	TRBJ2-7	CAWRAPHGLAGVAHEQYF	TGTGCCTGGAGAGCCCCCCACGGACTAGCGGGAGTGGCCCACGAGCAGTACTTC
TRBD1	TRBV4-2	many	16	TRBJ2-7	CASSQTGIPLYYEQYF	TGTGCCAGCAGCCAGACAGGGATCCCCTTATACTACGAGCAGTACTTC
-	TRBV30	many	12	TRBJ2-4	CAWSQGGNIQYF	TGTGCCTGGAGCCAGGGGGGGAACATTCAGTACTTC
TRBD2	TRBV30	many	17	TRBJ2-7	CAWSGTSLAGEWYEQYF	TGTGCCTGGAGCGGCACCTCTCTAGCGGGAGAGTGGTACGAGCAGTACTTC
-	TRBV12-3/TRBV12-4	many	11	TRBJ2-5	CASSLADGPYF	TGTGCCAGCAGTTTGGCGGACGGTCCCTACTTC
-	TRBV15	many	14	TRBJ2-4	CATSSGLAKNIQYF	TGTGCCACCAGCAGCGGCCTAGCCAAAAACATTCAGTACTTC